This entry describes one TCR beta chain. The data belong to a study of PD-L1 blockade in urothelial cancer. At the level of the study: Treatment start was followed by blood analysis at 3 weeks (second dose) and again at 6 weeks. Blood samples had a median of 141,255 T cells, tens of thousands of unique TCRs, and clonality 0.075 to 0.095.

V shed 5 bases and J shed 10 bases, with 15 bases lying between them. The CDR3 is 13 amino acids. Germline values: CDR1 MDHEN, CDR2 SYDVKM. Time point meaning: pretreatment peripheral blood. Method: immunoSEQ multiplex PCR; TCRdb's copy keeps in-frame clones and lacks some. The profile shows some 45,000 clones, approximately 91% of them singletons. This receptor was identified in a donor aged 40 or older with urothelial cancer. The genes are TRBV28 and TRBJ2-1, with D possibly matching TRBD2 (6 bases). The sample here was PBMCs, taken around atezolizumab (anti-PD-L1) treatment. The CDR3 sequence: CASSPASGLEQFF. The CDR3 DNA is TGTGCCAGCAGTCCCGCCTCGGGACTCGAGCAGTTCTTC.